This T cell receptor beta chain was sequenced in a study of T cell repertoires in cytomegalovirus infection. The CDR3 has 16 amino acids. Losses at the gene ends were 0 bases for V and 3 bases for J; bases not matched to a gene: 3. CDR1 and CDR2 (germline): SGHVS, FQNEAQ. The table lists this clonotype with many counts. Its cognate antigen is unknown. TCRdb passed the reads through MiXCR, listing each CDR3 protein once. The table records some 920,000 distinct CDR3 sequences, around 32% of them present only once. This clonotype was sampled from a human donor in good health (CMV status not recorded). Some clones in this sample may be carry-over from other donors' samples. The chain employs TRBV7-8 and TRBJ2-5; 11 bases are shared with TRBD1. The sample consisted of cultured CD8+ T cells from PBMCs, taken from culture after CMV antigen stimulation. The CDR3 reads CASSLAGQGEEETQYF. The CDR3, as DNA: TGTGCCAGCAGCTTAGCGGGACAGGGGGAGGAAGAGACCCAGTACTTC. The full variable domain, completed using reference TRBV7-8 and TRBJ2-5, is GAGVSQSPRYKVAKRGQDVALRCDPISGHVSLFWYQQALGQGPEFLTYFQNEAQLDKSGLPSDRFFAERPEGSVSTLKIQRTQQEDSAVYLCASSLAGQGEEETQYFGPGTRLLVL.